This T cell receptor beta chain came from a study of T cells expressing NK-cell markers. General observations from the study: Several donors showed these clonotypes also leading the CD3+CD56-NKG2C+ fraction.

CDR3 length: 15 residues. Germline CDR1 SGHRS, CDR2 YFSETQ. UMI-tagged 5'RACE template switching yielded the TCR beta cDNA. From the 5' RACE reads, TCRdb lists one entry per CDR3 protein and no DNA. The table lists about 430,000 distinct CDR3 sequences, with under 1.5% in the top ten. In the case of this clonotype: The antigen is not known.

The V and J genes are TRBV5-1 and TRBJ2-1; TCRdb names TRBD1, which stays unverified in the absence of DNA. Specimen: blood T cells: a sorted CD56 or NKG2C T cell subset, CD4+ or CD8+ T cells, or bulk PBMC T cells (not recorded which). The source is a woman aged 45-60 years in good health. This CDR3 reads CASTQAGGVGNEQFF.